The 5 T cell receptor beta chains listed next were all sequenced from one sample in a study of T cell repertoires in cytomegalovirus infection. These receptors' antigens are unknown. TCRdb processed the reads anew with MiXCR; each CDR3 protein has one entry. The table lists around 900,000 distinct CDR3 sequences, 25% to 40% of them singletons. Material: cultured CD8+ T cells from PBMCs, obtained from culture after CMV antigen stimulation. The origin of the receptors is a human donor in good health (CMV status not recorded). Some clones in this sample may be carry-over from other donors' samples.

This rearrangement joins TRBV6-6 to TRBJ1-1; maybe TRBD1 (5 bases). Trimming took off 7 bases at V and 4 bases at J, with 19 bases between the two ends. Per germline, CDR1 MNHNY and CDR2 SVGAGI (reference sequence). This CDR3 region has 15 residues. CDR3 loop: CASTLTAGGGTEAFF. The CDR3 nucleotides are TGTGCCAGCACCCTTACCGCGGGTGGGGGCACTGAAGCTTTCTTT.

As regards this clonotype: A read error may produce the germline difference seen at one junction end. CDR3 in amino acids: CASTYRGPDTQYF. The CDR3 DNA reads as TGTGCCAGCACTTACAGGGGTCCAGATACGCAGTATTTT. This chain connects TRBV6-6 to TRBJ2-3, with 7 positions matching TRBD1. Germline CDR1 MNHNY, CDR2 SVGAGI (reference sequence). The CDR3 totals 13 residues.

To note about this clonotype: This may be a read error: a much more frequent sequence differs by one nucleotide. The chain couples TRBV7-6 to TRBJ2-1; TRBD1 matches at 7 bases. The length of the CDR3 is 19 residues. Germline-derived CDR1 and CDR2 are SGHVS and FNYEAQ. V was pared by 2 bases and J by 6 bases, with 19 bases of the junction left unmatched. This CDR3 reads CASSLWVAGPRQGLNEQFF. For the CDR3, the DNA is TGTGCCAGCAGCTTATGGGTCGCTGGCCCGAGACAGGGTCTCAATGAGCAGTTCTTC.

This clonotype was seen only a few times. In DNA form, the CDR3 reads TGCGCCAGCAGCCAAATTGAAACGGGGCCGAGCTCCTACAATGAGCAGTTCTTC. Translation gives CASSQIETGPSSYNEQFF. The rearrangement links TRBV4-1 to TRBJ2-1; D is tentatively TRBD1 or TRBD2 (5 bases each). The V gene's germline CDR1 is MGHRA and CDR2 YSYEKL. The CDR3 sequence is 18 residues long. With 2 bases removed from V and 0 bases from J, the gap between germline ends came to 17 bases.

This clonotype was seen more than once but under ten times. The rearrangement joins TRBV5-6 to TRBJ2-5; D may correspond to TRBD1 or TRBD2 (6 bases each). From germline, CDR1 is SGHDT and CDR2 YYEEEE. The CDR3 is 16 residues long. V was clipped by 0 bases and J by 1 base, with 13 bases between them. Here the CDR3 reads CASSLGIGGTQETQYF. CDR3 bases: TGTGCCAGCAGCTTGGGGATAGGGGGGACCCAAGAGACCCAGTACTTC.